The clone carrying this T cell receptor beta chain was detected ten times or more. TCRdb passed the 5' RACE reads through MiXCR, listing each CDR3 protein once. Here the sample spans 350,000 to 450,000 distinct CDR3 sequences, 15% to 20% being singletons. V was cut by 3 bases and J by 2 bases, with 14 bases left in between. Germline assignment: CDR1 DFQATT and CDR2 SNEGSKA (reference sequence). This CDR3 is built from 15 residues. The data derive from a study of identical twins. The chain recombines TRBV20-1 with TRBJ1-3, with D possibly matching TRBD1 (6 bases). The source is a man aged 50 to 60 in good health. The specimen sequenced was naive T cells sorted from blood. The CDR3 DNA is TGCAGTGCTAGCCCGGGGGCTTTTACTGGAAACACCATATATTTT. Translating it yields CSASPGAFTGNTIYF.